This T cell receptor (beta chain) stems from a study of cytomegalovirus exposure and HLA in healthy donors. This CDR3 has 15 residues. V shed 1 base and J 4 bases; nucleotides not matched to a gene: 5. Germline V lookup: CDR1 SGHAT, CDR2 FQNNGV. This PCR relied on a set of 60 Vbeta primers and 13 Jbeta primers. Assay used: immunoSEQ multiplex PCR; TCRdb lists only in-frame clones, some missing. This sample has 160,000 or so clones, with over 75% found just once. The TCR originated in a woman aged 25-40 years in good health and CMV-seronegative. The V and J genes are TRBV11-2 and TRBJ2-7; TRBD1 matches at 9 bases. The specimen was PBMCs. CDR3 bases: TGTGCCAGCAGCTTAGCCCCGGGACAGGGTTACGAGCAGTACTTC. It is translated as CASSLAPGQGYEQYF.